These T cell receptor beta chains were read from a single sample in a study of blood T cell repertoires in COVID-19. TCRdb's table, derived via immunoSEQ multiplex PCR, lists solely in-frame clones and lacks some. Altogether roughly 200,000 clones are present, approximately 85% being singletons, with the ten largest covering 9.5% to 13%. Source material: peripheral blood. These receptor sequences come from a human donor with active or convalescent COVID-19. The donor label of this sample is uncertain. Each CDR3 is given with its conserved first and last residue. D genes are given only for firm matches. Only some rows state a clone size, as once, few, many or a class for expanded clones.

clone size	CDR3 length	D gene	V gene	J gene	CDR3 protein	CDR3 DNA
NA	16	TRBD2	TRBV7-9	TRBJ2-3	CASSFLAGVRPETQYF	TGTGCCAGCAGCTTCCTAGCGGGAGTTCGACCCGAAACGCAGTATTTT
NA	14	TRBD1	TRBV28	TRBJ2-7	CASSTRDRVYEQYF	TGTGCCAGCAGTACTCGGGACAGAGTATACGAGCAGTACTTC
NA	13	NA	TRBV6-5	TRBJ1-2	CASSYRGFAGYTF	TGTGCCAGCAGTTACAGGGGTTTCGCTGGCTACACCTTC
NA	15	NA	TRBV6-5	TRBJ1-5	CASSYNRQSNQPQHF	TGTGCCAGCAGTTACAATCGACAGAGCAATCAGCCCCAGCATTTT
NA	15	NA	TRBV9	TRBJ1-1	CASSVGASPNTEAFF	TGTGCCAGCAGCGTAGGGGCAAGTCCGAACACTGAAGCTTTCTTT
NA	14	NA	TRBV19	TRBJ2-1	CASSISAGRNEQFF	TGTGCCAGTAGTATTTCGGCAGGGAGGAATGAGCAGTTCTTC
few	14	TRBD2	TRBV7-3	TRBJ2-2	CASRLGTSNGELFF	TGTGCCAGCAGGCTCGGGACTAGCAACGGGGAGCTGTTTTTT
NA	17	TRBD2	TRBV10-1	TRBJ2-3	CASSPGGLAGGKDTQYF	TGCGCCAGCAGTCCCGGAGGACTAGCGGGAGGAAAAGATACGCAGTATTTT
once	15	TRBD1	TRBV4-1	TRBJ1-1	CASRRDSGRRTEAFF	TGCGCCAGCAGGCGGGACAGTGGGAGAAGGACTGAAGCTTTCTTT
NA	15	NA	TRBV5-6	TRBJ1-5	CASSLRREYNQPQHF	TGTGCCAGCAGCCTTCGACGGGAGTATAATCAGCCCCAGCATTTT
NA	18	TRBD2	TRBV5-1	TRBJ2-3	CASSLALAGEPFTDTQYF	TGCGCCAGCAGCTTGGCGCTAGCGGGAGAACCTTTCACAGATACGCAGTATTTT
NA	18	TRBD2	TRBV2	TRBJ2-2	CASSKNSGGLAGTRRLFF	TGTGCCAGCAGTAAGAATTCGGGGGGACTAGCGGGGACTCGAAGGCTGTTTTTT
NA	13	NA	TRBV6-5	TRBJ2-3	CASRTTSTDTQYF	TGTGCCAGCAGGACTACGAGCACAGATACGCAGTATTTT
NA	14	NA	TRBV6-6	TRBJ2-2	CASRRERNTGELFF	TGTGCCAGCAGACGGGAGAGGAACACCGGGGAGCTGTTTTTT
NA	14	TRBD1	TRBV4-3	TRBJ2-7	CASSQGTGDYEQYF	TGCGCCAGCAGCCAAGGGACAGGGGACTACGAGCAGTACTTC
NA	19	TRBD1	TRBV11-2	TRBJ1-6	CASSPSGGSLRRYNSPLHF	TGTGCCAGCAGTCCTTCAGGGGGCTCCTTGAGGAGATACAATTCACCCCTCCACTTT
NA	15	TRBD1	TRBV10-2	TRBJ1-3	CASNAEDRAGNTIYF	TGCGCCAGCAACGCAGAGGACAGGGCTGGAAACACCATATATTTT
NA	13	NA	TRBV28	TRBJ2-3	CASSADLRDTQYF	TGTGCCAGCAGTGCCGACCTCAGGGATACGCAGTATTTT
NA	13	NA	TRBV2	TRBJ2-6	CASSDWGPNVLTF	TGTGCCAGCAGTGACTGGGGGCCCAACGTCCTGACTTTC
NA	12	NA	TRBV7-2	TRBJ2-1	CASSVLADEQFF	TGTGCCAGCAGCGTATTAGCAGATGAGCAGTTCTTC
NA	17	NA	TRBV7-5	TRBJ2-3	CVRSLGVAGDLPDTQYF	TGTGTCAGAAGCTTAGGGGTAGCGGGAGATTTACCAGATACGCAGTATTTT
NA	12	NA	TRBV30	TRBJ2-3	CAWSALGDTQYF	TGTGCCTGGAGTGCACTCGGAGATACGCAGTATTTT
NA	14	NA	TRBV9	TRBJ2-7	CASSASLGAYEQYF	TGTGCCAGCAGCGCCTCGCTAGGGGCCTACGAGCAGTACTTC
NA	14	TRBD1	TRBV7-2	TRBJ1-5	CASSYQGVGQPQHF	TGTGCCAGCAGCTACCAGGGGGTAGGACAGCCCCAGCATTTT
once	14	TRBD1	TRBV2	TRBJ2-5	CASSGDRGQETQYF	TGTGCCAGCAGTGGGGACAGGGGGCAAGAGACCCAGTACTTC
once	14	TRBD1	TRBV6-5	TRBJ1-4	CASSSRGLNEKLFF	TGTGCCAGCAGTTCCAGGGGGCTTAATGAAAAACTGTTTTTT
NA	15	TRBD2	TRBV19	TRBJ2-1	CASSMRAGKYNEQFF	TGTGCCAGTAGTATGAGAGCGGGGAAGTACAATGAGCAGTTCTTC
NA	11	NA	TRBV2	TRBJ1-2	CASSPTGFVTF	TGTGCCAGCAGTCCCACAGGGTTTGTCACCTTC
NA	16	TRBD2	TRBV5-6	TRBJ2-2	CASSSGLAKSAGELFF	TGTGCCAGCAGCTCCGGACTAGCCAAATCAGCTGGGGAGCTGTTTTTT
NA	16	NA	TRBV4-3	TRBJ1-4	CASSQDLRGAGEKLFF	TGCGCCAGCAGCCAAGATCTCCGGGGGGCTGGGGAAAAACTGTTTTTT
once	14	NA	TRBV27	TRBJ1-1	CASRLTGTFSEAFF	TGTGCCAGCAGGTTAACCGGGACATTTTCTGAAGCTTTCTTT
NA	16	NA	TRBV4-3	TRBJ1-4	CASSQVQGGEDEKLFF	TGCGCCAGCAGCCAAGTCCAGGGAGGAGAGGATGAAAAACTGTTTTTT
NA	13	NA	TRBV10-3	TRBJ2-3	CAIRGVSLDTQYF	TGTGCCATCAGAGGGGTTTCTTTGGATACGCAGTATTTT
NA	15	NA	TRBV5-1	TRBJ1-2	CASSLQLQANYGYTF	TGCGCCAGCAGCTTACAGCTACAAGCTAACTATGGCTACACCTTC
NA	13	TRBD1	TRBV28	TRBJ1-5	CASKDRVNQPQHF	TGTGCCAGCAAGGACAGGGTCAATCAGCCCCAGCATTTT
NA	17	TRBD2	TRBV4-2	TRBJ2-3	CASSQASTSGGTDTQYF	TGTGCCAGCAGCCAAGCATCTACTAGCGGGGGCACAGATACGCAGTATTTT
NA	14	TRBD1	TRBV7-9	TRBJ1-2	CASSPTTGNYGYTF	TGTGCCAGCAGCCCAACGACAGGGAACTATGGCTACACCTTC
NA	15	NA	TRBV11-1	TRBJ2-1	CASSLAGQSYNEQFF	TGTGCCAGCAGCTTAGCGGGACAAAGCTACAATGAGCAGTTCTTC
NA	13	NA	TRBV12-3/TRBV12-4	TRBJ2-7	CASSSERAYEQYF	TGTGCCAGCAGTTCTGAGCGGGCCTACGAGCAGTACTTC
NA	12	NA	TRBV3-1/TRBV3-2	TRBJ2-7	CASRSQGGEQYF	TGTGCCAGCAGATCTCAGGGTGGCGAGCAGTACTTC
NA	15	NA	TRBV4-3	TRBJ2-2	CASSLGTPGTGELFF	TGCGCCAGCAGCCTTGGGACACCGGGAACCGGGGAGCTGTTTTTT